This TCR beta chain was captured by sequencing in a study of Graves' ophthalmopathy and Graves' hyperthyroidism. Overall study context: Peripheral blood sampling preceded any treatment and occurred at initial diagnosis. Study-wide results and caveats: Most thyroid-expanded clonotypes exceeding 0.001 frequency were also found in blood. The model's prediction of ophthalmopathy progression had around 70% sensitivity and 72% to 80% specificity.

In its sample, this clonotype was seen many times. Its antigen is undetermined. Each diagnosis was determined on the basis of clinical symptoms, serum thyroxine, TRAb, thyroid ultrasound and orbital computed tomography. The CDR3 has 13 residues. Trimming took off 3 bases at V and 14 bases at J, with 19 bases between the two ends. Per the germline V gene, CDR1 is MGHDK and CDR2 is SYGVNS. Amplified TCR beta CDR3 regions were obtained using RNA transcripts as template. HTBI primers primed a first-round RT-PCR, and a second-round multiplex PCR followed. TCRdb itself ran the multiplex PCR reads through MiXCR, one entry per CDR3 protein. The top ten hold around 6.5% of the sample, which has 680,000 or so distinct CDR3 sequences, 22% seen once.

The TCR sequence derives from a woman aged 18-29 years with stable Graves' hyperthyroidism. Some clones in this sample may be carry-over from other donors' samples. The V and J genes are TRBV25-1 and TRBJ1-2; perhaps TRBD1 as D (5 bases). The material sequenced was peripheral blood. The CDR3 DNA is TGTGCCAGCAGTGAGGGACTCTTACCCCCGGAAACCTTC. Translation: CASSEGLLPPETF.